This entry lists 2 T cell receptor beta chains sequenced from one sample in a study of glioma-infiltrating T cells. Amplification of TCR alpha and beta CDR3 regions from RNA used iRepertoire nested multiplex PCR. TCRdb re-called the multiplex PCR reads through MiXCR, storing one row per CDR3 protein. The sample carries about 380,000 distinct CDR3 sequences, roughly two fifths recorded once. The sample consisted of glioma tissue, nonneoplastic brain tissue, or PBMCs (not recorded which). The receptors shown here come from a human donor with low-grade glioma or glioblastoma, undergoing nonglioma brain surgery, or in good health (not recorded which).

This chain joins TRBV5-1 and TRBJ2-7; D remains ambiguous. This CDR3 has 13 amino acids. CDR1 is SGHRS, CDR2 YFSETQ, per germline. Between the trimmed V and J ends, which lost 0 bases and 4 bases, there was a span of 8 bases. The CDR3 is CASSLGSWYEQYF. CDR3 DNA: TGCGCCAGCAGCTTGGGGTCGTGGTACGAGCAGTACTTC.

The CDR3 DNA is TGTGCCAGCAGTTTCGGGGGATCCTCTGGAAACACCATATATTTT. It specifies CASSFGGSSGNTIYF. The chain recombines TRBV28 with TRBJ1-3; tentatively, D is TRBD1 (5 bases). Germline V gives CDR1 MDHEN, CDR2 SYDVKM. The CDR3 is 15 amino acids. Trimming took 3 bases from V and 0 from J, leaving 9 bases between them. The entire variable domain, with the rest obtained from reference TRBV28 and TRBJ1-3, is as follows: DVKVTQSSRYLVKRTGEKVFLECVQDMDHENMFWYRQDPGLGLRLIYFSYDVKMKEKGDIPEGYSVSREKKERFSLILESASTNQTSMYLCASSFGGSSGNTIYFGEGSWLTVV.